The 22 T cell receptor beta chains presented below share a single source sample, sequenced in a study of T cell repertoires in cytomegalovirus infection. TCRdb re-derived calls from the reads in MiXCR, one entry per CDR3 protein. The sample has 150,000 to 200,000 distinct CDR3 sequences; roughly 30% are singletons. Sequencing input: PBMCs. The origin of the receptors is a human donor in good health (CMV status not recorded). Some clones in this sample may be carry-over from other donors' samples.

This clonotype was picked up one time. The CDR3 loop is CGSKTLGLEGNNEQFF. CDR3 DNA sequence: TGTGGGAGTAAGACCCTCGGCCTCGAAGGCAACAATGAGCAGTTCTTC. This sequence joins TRBV19 and TRBJ2-1, with D hard to call. The CDR3 covers 16 residues. Per the germline V gene, CDR1 is LNHDA and CDR2 is SQIVND (reference sequence). The full variable domain, with the rest looked up from reference TRBV19 and TRBJ2-1, is DGGITQSPKYLFRKEGQNVTLSCEQNLNHDAMYWYRQDPGQGLRLIYYSQIVNDFQKGDIAEGYSVSREKKESFPLTVTSAQKNPTAFYLCGSKTLGLEGNNEQFFGPGTRLTVL.

This clonotype turned up a few times. The chain uses TRBV12-3 or TRBV12-4 and TRBJ2-1; either TRBD1 or TRBD2 may fit D (5 bases each). This CDR3 has 15 residues. V lost 5 bases, J lost 6 bases, and 17 bases lay in between. The CDR3 loop is CASSPGTLFLNEQFF. CDR3 in DNA: TGTGCCAGCAGTCCCGGGACGTTATTCCTCAATGAGCAGTTCTTC.

As DNA, the CDR3 is TGTGCCAGTAGTATAGATCGAACGGACGGAGGCGATGAGCAGTTCTTC. Its protein product is CASSIDRTDGGDEQFF. The chain carries TRBV19 and TRBJ2-1; a weak D match, TRBD2 (5 bases). Germline V gene sequence: CDR1 LNHDA, CDR2 SQIVND (reference sequence). The CDR3 sequence is 16 residues long. The ends were cut back, 0 bases at V and 8 bases at J, with 17 bases in the middle.

This clonotype has a handful of counts. J is TRBJ1-6 and V is TRBV7-2, with 11 bases fitting TRBD1. The CDR3 is 15 amino acids. The junction had 3 bases not matched to a gene; V was cut back by 4 bases and J by 7 bases. Germline-derived CDR1 and CDR2 are SGHTA and FQGNSA. The CDR3 loop is CASSWDRGANSPLHF. CDR3 nucleotide sequence: TGTGCCAGCAGCTGGGACAGGGGGGCGAATTCACCCCTCCACTTT.

The chain combines TRBV7-2 with TRBJ1-2, with D unresolved. Germline V gives CDR1 SGHTA, CDR2 FQGNSA. The CDR3 is 14 residues long. Trimming cost V 4 bases and J 4 bases, with 13 bases left between them. The CDR3 loop reads CASSSPATPYGYTF. DNA for the CDR3: TGTGCCAGCAGCTCCCCGGCTACCCCCTATGGCTACACCTTC.

The gene calls are TRBV27 and TRBJ2-7, with TRBD1 as a possible D gene (5 bases). Between the trimmed V and J ends, which lost 2 bases and 5 bases, there was a span of 13 bases. Germline CDR1 MNHEY, CDR2 SMNVEV (reference sequence). The CDR3 totals 14 residues. This chain's CDR3 is CASSLGNSQDEQYF. CDR3 nucleotide sequence: TGTGCCAGCAGTTTAGGGAATTCACAGGACGAGCAGTACTTC.

This clonotype was seen more than once but under ten times. This rearrangement joins TRBV19 to TRBJ2-1; D is possibly TRBD1 or TRBD2 (5 bases each). Germline CDR1 reads LNHDA; CDR2 reads SQIVND (reference sequence). The ends were cut back, 5 bases at V and 14 bases at J, with 16 bases in the middle. The CDR3 is 12 amino acids. CDR3 residues: CASSAVPGRKFF. The CDR3 DNA sequence: TGTGCCAGTAGTGCCGTTCCGGGACGAAAGTTCTTC. Combining the CDR3 with reference TRBV19 and TRBJ2-1 gives the whole variable domain DGGITQSPKYLFRKEGQNVTLSCEQNLNHDAMYWYRQDPGQGLRLIYYSQIVNDFQKGDIAEGYSVSREKKESFPLTVTSAQKNPTAFYLCASSAVPGRKFFGPGTRLTVL.

The gene calls are TRBV7-8 and TRBJ2-2; tentatively, D is TRBD2 (7 bases). This CDR3 is 16 amino acids long. CDR1 SGHVS and CDR2 FQNEAQ come from the germline V gene. V was clipped by 2 bases and J by 3 bases, with 13 bases between them. The CDR3 loop is CASSLLGGADTGELFF. The CDR3, as DNA: TGTGCCAGCAGCTTACTGGGGGGGGCCGACACCGGGGAGCTGTTTTTT.

This chain uses TRBV19 with TRBJ1-5; 7 nucleotides line up with TRBD1. J was trimmed by 6 bases and V by 7 bases; bases with no gene match: 9. CDR1 and CDR2 (germline): LNHDA, SQIVND (reference sequence). The CDR3 length is 14 residues. The CDR3 is CASTSTGSGQPQHF. As DNA, the CDR3 is TGTGCCAGTACCTCGACAGGGTCCGGTCAGCCCCAGCATTTT.

The chain is built from TRBV2 and TRBJ2-7; unclear D gene. V was pared by 6 bases and J by 7 bases, with 16 bases between. In germline, CDR1 is SNHLY, CDR2 FYNNEI. This CDR3 has 13 residues. CDR3 coding DNA: TGTGCCAGCAGAACCCCCCGGCAAAGGGAGCAGTACTTC. Translated: CASRTPRQREQYF.

CDR3 nucleotide sequence: TGTGCCAGCTCACCACGAGAGGGACCCTACGAGCAGTACTTC. Protein sequence: CASSPREGPYEQYF. The genes are TRBV18 and TRBJ2-7, with D possibly called TRBD1 or TRBD2 (5 bases each). Between the trimmed V and J ends, which lost 1 base and 2 bases, there was a span of 9 bases. This CDR3 spans 14 amino acids. The germline V gene encodes CDR1 KGHSH and CDR2 LQKENI.

This chain connects TRBV3-1 to TRBJ1-2, with TRBD1 identical over 7 bases. The germline gives CDR1 LGHDT, CDR2 YNNKEL (reference sequence). The CDR3 has 15 residues. Trimming took 3 bases from V and 7 from J; bases not matched to a gene: 11. The CDR3 DNA reads as TGTGCCAGCAGCCAGACAGGGAATCTCATCGGTGGCTACACCTTC. Translating it yields CASSQTGNLIGGYTF. The variable domain in full, with the rest retrieved from reference TRBV3-1 and TRBJ1-2, is DTAVSQTPKYLVTQMGNDKSIKCEQNLGHDTMYWYKQDSKKFLKIMFSYNNKELIINETVPNRFSPKSPDKAHLNLHINSLELGDSAVYFCASSQTGNLIGGYTFGSGTRLTVV.

This clonotype was seen only a few times. The chain carries TRBV6-5 and TRBJ2-2; 9 bases are shared with TRBD1. J gave up 7 bases and V 7 bases, and 7 bases lay outside the gene matches. CDR3 length: 14 residues. Per germline, CDR1 MNHEY and CDR2 SVGAGI. The DNA of the CDR3 is TGTGCCAGCAACAGGGACAGGGACAACGGGGAGCTGTTTTTT. Encoded protein: CASNRDRDNGELFF.

This clonotype was observed at least ten times. The genes are TRBV7-2 and TRBJ2-5; 8 bases match TRBD1. In germline, CDR1 is SGHTA, CDR2 FQGNSA. The CDR3 consists of 14 residues. The V and J ends lost 5 bases and 5 bases, in that order; junction bases with no gene match: 7. CDR3 nucleotides: TGTGCCAGCAGCCCCGCGGACAGGGAGGAGACCCAGTACTTC. Its translation: CASSPADREETQYF.

This clonotype appeared a few times. The J gene is TRBJ2-4, the V gene TRBV6-2 or TRBV6-3, with unresolved D. With 0 bases removed from V and 1 base from J, the gap between germline ends came to 10 bases. This CDR3 contains 16 residues. CDR1 and CDR2 from the germline V gene are MNHEY and SVGEGT. CDR3 in DNA: TGTGCCAGCAGTTACTCGGGCAGAGAGGCCAAAAACATTCAGTACTTC. Amino acids: CASSYSGREAKNIQYF.

This clonotype has ten or more counts. The chain recombines TRBV6-4 with TRBJ1-6; TRBD1 aligns across 7 bases. V lost 3 bases, J lost 7 bases, and 3 bases stayed unmatched. CDR1 and CDR2 from the germline V gene are MRHNA and SNTAGT. The CDR3 length is 14 residues. The CDR3 coding sequence is TGTGCCAGCAGTGAGGAGGGGGCGAATTCACCCCTCCACTTT. It encodes CASSEEGANSPLHF.

This clonotype was counted only a few times. V gene TRBV6-2 or TRBV6-3 combines with J gene TRBJ2-6; D is ambiguous. Trimming shortened V by 7 bases and J by 2 bases, and 18 bases separated the two germline ends. Germline assignment: CDR1 MNHEY and CDR2 SVGEGT. The CDR3 has 17 residues. The CDR3 nucleotides are TGTGCCAGCACCCGTTTTACAGTGCTCCCTGGGGCCAACGTCCTGACTTTC. Translation: CASTRFTVLPGANVLTF.

V gene TRBV29-1 combines with J gene TRBJ1-1; unclear D gene. The germline CDR1 and CDR2 sequences are SQVTM and ANQGSEA. V dropped 4 bases and J dropped 2 bases, with 8 bases sitting between them. CDR3 length: 12 residues. CDR3 in amino acids: CSVGSSNTEAFF. CDR3 DNA sequence: TGCAGCGTTGGAAGCAGCAACACTGAAGCTTTCTTT.

The V and J genes are TRBV5-5 and TRBJ1-1; possibly TRBD1 for D (6 bases). Trimming pared 5 bases from V and 3 bases from J, leaving 14 bases between. CDR3 size: 14 residues. CDR1 SGHKS and CDR2 YYEKEE come from the germline V gene (reference sequence). CDR3 protein: CASSLQGMDTEAFF. The DNA for the CDR3 is TGTGCCAGCAGTTTACAGGGAATGGACACTGAAGCTTTCTTT.

Only one count was recorded for this clonotype. V is TRBV29-1 and J is TRBJ2-5; no clear D. V was pared by 4 bases and J by 0 bases, with 15 bases between. The CDR3 runs 15 residues. CDR1 and CDR2 (germline): SQVTM, ANQGSEA. The CDR3 coding sequence is TGCAGCGTTGGTGGCAGATACTGGGACCAAGAGACCCAGTACTTC. Translation: CSVGGRYWDQETQYF.

V and J are TRBV19 and TRBJ1-2, with TRBD1 as a possible D gene (5 bases). CDR3 size: 10 residues. From germline, CDR1 is LNHDA and CDR2 SQIVND (reference sequence). Trimming took 8 bases from V and 8 from J, leaving 9 bases between them. The CDR3 DNA is TGTGCCAGTGGGGCTGAGGGCTACACCTTC. It is translated as CASGAEGYTF. The variable domain in full, with the rest retrieved from reference TRBV19 and TRBJ1-2, is DGGITQSPKYLFRKEGQNVTLSCEQNLNHDAMYWYRQDPGQGLRLIYYSQIVNDFQKGDIAEGYSVSREKKESFPLTVTSAQKNPTAFYLCASGAEGYTFGSGTRLTVV.

This clonotype was picked up a small number of times. The gene calls are TRBV6-6 and TRBJ1-4, with 8 bases aligning to TRBD1. Trimming removed 4 bases from V and 5 bases from J; junction bases left unmatched: 3. This CDR3 has 14 residues. Germline V gives CDR1 MNHNY, CDR2 SVGAGI (reference sequence). CDR3 bases: TGTGCCAGCAGTTCTAGGACAGGGAATGAAAAACTGTTTTTT. Its translation: CASSSRTGNEKLFF.